The 30 T cell receptor beta chains listed next were all sequenced from one sample in a study of blood T cells in healthy people across ages. Alongside a J-beta primer mix, a sample-barcoded 5' primer served in a second PCR lasting about 6 to 11 cycles. Each CDR3 protein is one row after TCRdb ran MiXCR on the 5' RACE reads. This sample carries about 730,000 distinct CDR3 sequences, around 46% of them seen once, and the ten largest clones take 20%. The source material was blood. The receptors here all came from an older woman in good health.

This clonotype was seen a handful of times. This sequence may be a read error, since a much larger clone differs from it by one base. V and J are TRBV7-9 and TRBJ2-7; 7 nucleotides agree with TRBD2. V gave up 3 bases and J gave up 7 bases; unmatched junction bases: 9. This CDR3 region has 14 residues. Germline CDR1 SEHNR, CDR2 FQNEAQ (reference sequence). The CDR3 region has the DNA TGTGCCAGCAGCTTGGGAGGGTATGGGAATGAGCAGTACTTC. Translated: CASSLGGYGNEQYF.

This clonotype was seen many times. The rearrangement joins TRBV29-1 to TRBJ1-2; D unresolved. Trimming removed 2 bases from V and 5 bases from J, with 6 bases in between. Germline-derived CDR1 and CDR2 are SQVTM and ANQGSEA. There are 11 residues in the CDR3. In DNA form, the CDR3 reads TGCAGCGTTGAAAGGGAATATGGCTACACCTTC. Its protein is CSVEREYGYTF.

The V call is TRBV28, the J call TRBJ1-5; D is possibly TRBD1 (5 bases). CDR1 is MDHEN and CDR2 is SYDVKM in the germline V gene. The CDR3 contains 15 residues. The V and J ends lost 11 bases and 0 bases respectively, with 17 bases between them. As DNA, the CDR3 is TGTGCCTCCAAATCCGGGACCTATAGCAATCAGCCCCAGCATTTT. This codes for CASKSGTYSNQPQHF.

The CDR3 coding sequence is TGTGCCTGGAGGTATGGGGGGGGTAGAAATGAGCAGTTCTTC. As protein: CAWRYGGGRNEQFF. This chain joins TRBV30 and TRBJ2-1; the match to TRBD2 covers 7 bases. V shed 3 bases, J shed 7 bases, and the junction held 9 bases outside the gene matches. From germline, CDR1 is GTSNPN and CDR2 SVGIG (reference sequence). The CDR3 loop spans 14 amino acids.

V gene TRBV20-1 combines with J gene TRBJ1-5, with D unresolved. This CDR3 is 13 amino acids long. V lost 6 bases and J 4 bases, leaving 13 bases between the germline ends. Germline CDR1 DFQATT, CDR2 SNEGSKA (reference sequence). The CDR3, as DNA: TGCAGTGCAGGACCGAGGGCTAATCAGCCCCAGCATTTT. The encoded protein is CSAGPRANQPQHF.

The chain combines TRBV29-1 with TRBJ2-5; D gene ambiguous. There are 13 residues in the CDR3. Germline CDR1 reads SQVTM; CDR2 reads ANQGSEA. Trimming took 5 bases from V and 2 from J, leaving 12 bases between them. CDR3 region: CSVSPDGQETQYF. The CDR3 DNA sequence: TGCAGCGTTTCGCCCGATGGGCAAGAGACCCAGTACTTC.

The chain links TRBV6-6 to TRBJ2-1; no reliable D call. The CDR3 has 12 amino acids. The germline V gene has CDR1 MNHNY and CDR2 SVGAGI (reference sequence). V was clipped by 6 bases and J by 5 bases, with 8 bases between them. The CDR3 protein is CASRPWDNEQFF. CDR3 coding DNA: TGTGCCAGCAGACCATGGGACAATGAGCAGTTCTTC.

CDR3 sequence: CASSQDPLSGSTHEQFF. In DNA, the CDR3 is TGCGCCAGCAGCCAAGATCCCCTCAGCGGGAGCACCCATGAGCAGTTCTTC. V gene TRBV4-3 combines with J gene TRBJ2-1, with 8 bases fitting TRBD2. This CDR3 comprises 17 residues. Germline CDR1 and CDR2: LGHNA and YSLEER. V lost 0 bases and J lost 8; bases outside the gene matches: 12.

The rearrangement uses TRBV30 and TRBJ2-3, with 7 bases matching TRBD2. CDR3 length: 14 residues. The germline gives CDR1 GTSNPN, CDR2 SVGIG (reference sequence). After removal of 2 bases from V and 3 bases from J, the junction contained 5 bases not matched to a gene. CDR3 coding DNA: TGTGCCTGGAGTCCGCAGGGAGGGACAGATACGCAGTATTTT. It encodes CAWSPQGGTDTQYF. The full variable domain, in which reference TRBV30 and TRBJ2-3 provide the parts outside the CDR3, is SQTIHQWPATLVQPVGSPLSLECTVEGTSNPNLYWYRQAAGRGLQLLFYSVGIGQISSEVPQNLSASRPQDRQFILSSKKLLLSDSGFYLCAWSPQGGTDTQYFGPGTRLTVL.

Many counts were recorded for this clonotype. The rearrangement joins TRBV12-3 or TRBV12-4 to TRBJ2-1; 10 bases line up with TRBD2. This CDR3 has 14 amino acids. V lost 2 bases to trimming and J lost 7 bases; unmatched junction nucleotides: 2. Here the CDR3 reads CASSLSGGGNEQFF. The CDR3 nucleotides read TGTGCCAGCAGTTTAAGCGGGGGGGGGAATGAGCAGTTCTTC.

The V gene is TRBV3-1, the J gene TRBJ2-1; TRBD2 matches 10 bases. The J call may be in error: the DNA end matches TRBJ2-7 better. The CDR3 loop spans 17 amino acids. Looked up from germline, CDR1 is LGHDT and CDR2 is YNNKEL (reference sequence). The CDR3 region has the DNA TGTGCCAGCAGCCAAGTCCAGGGGACTAGCGACTACAATGAGCAGTACTTC. Residues: CASSQVQGTSDYNEQYF.

The V gene is TRBV28, the J gene TRBJ2-3; D is perhaps TRBD2 (6 bases). Between the trimmed V and J ends, which lost 8 bases and 10 bases, there was a span of 16 bases. This CDR3 spans 12 amino acids. Per germline, CDR1 MDHEN and CDR2 SYDVKM. The CDR3 nucleotides are TGTGCCAGCGGGGAGGAGGGGCCTTCGCAGTATTTT. Amino acid sequence: CASGEEGPSQYF.

This rearrangement joins TRBV14 to TRBJ2-3; 7 bases are a match to TRBD2. The CDR3 is made up of 16 amino acids. Germline assignment: CDR1 SGHDN and CDR2 FVKESK. V lost 1 base, J lost 1 base, and 5 bases stayed unmatched. CDR3 amino acids: CASSQGTSAGTDTQYF. Here the CDR3 DNA reads TGTGCCAGCAGCCAAGGCACTAGCGCGGGCACAGATACGCAGTATTTT.

V and J are TRBV3-1 and TRBJ1-5, with D hard to call. V dropped 3 bases and J dropped 4 bases, with 7 bases sitting between them. CDR1 and CDR2 (germline): LGHDT, YNNKEL (reference sequence). The CDR3 loop spans 13 amino acids. Here the CDR3 DNA reads TGTGCCAGCAGCCAGCAGTTAAATCAGCCCCAGCATTTT. It encodes CASSQQLNQPQHF.

V gene TRBV2 combines with J gene TRBJ2-3; a weak D match, TRBD2 (6 bases). The V end lost 4 bases, the J end lost 9 bases, and 11 bases lay between the germline ends. Germline V gene data show CDR1 as SNHLY and CDR2 as FYNNEI. The CDR3 is 12 residues long. DNA of the CDR3: TGTGCCAGCAGTGTGGTAGGAGGGACGCAGTATTTT. This encodes CASSVVGGTQYF. Full variable domain (outside the CDR3, taken from reference TRBV2 and TRBJ2-3): EPEVTQTPSHQVTQMGQEVILRCVPISNHLYFYWYRQILGQKVEFLVSFYNNEISEKSEIFDDQFSVERPDGSNFTLKIRSTKLEDSAMYFCASSVVGGTQYFGPGTRLTVL.

This clonotype has a count of ten or more. The chain carries TRBV4-1 and TRBJ2-1; a possible D gene is TRBD1 (5 bases). Germline lookup yields CDR1 MGHRA and CDR2 YSYEKL. The length of the CDR3 is 11 residues. The V and J ends lost 1 base and 13 bases respectively, with 8 bases between them. CDR3 DNA sequence: TGCGCCAGCAGCCAAGGGGGCGGCCAGTTCTTC. It encodes CASSQGGGQFF.

About this clonotype itself: This CDR3 is missing its conserved last phenylalanine or tryptophan, likely due to a read error. The genes are TRBV20-1 and TRBJ2-1; 7 bases align to TRBD2. The end of the DNA is better explained by TRBJ2-7, so the J call may be wrong. This CDR3 spans 15 amino acids. The germline V gene has CDR1 DFQATT and CDR2 SNEGSKA (reference sequence). The CDR3 coding sequence is TGCAGTGCTAGAGGGGAGGGAAGCTCCTACAATGAGCAGTACTTA. This translates into CSARGEGSSYNEQYL.

V gene TRBV24-1 combines with J gene TRBJ2-4; D is tentatively TRBD1 or TRBD2 (6 bases each). TRBJ2-5 matches the DNA end more closely, so the J call is doubtful. Germline-derived CDR1 and CDR2 are KGHDR and SFDVKD. There are 17 residues in the CDR3. The CDR3 here is CATSDLGGHGVKETQYF. As DNA, the CDR3 is TGTGCCACCAGTGATTTGGGGGGGCACGGGGTCAAAGAGACCCAGTACTTC.

The J gene is TRBJ2-5, the V gene TRBV28; the match to TRBD2 covers 9 bases. CDR1 MDHEN and CDR2 SYDVKM come from the germline V gene. V was clipped by 5 bases and J by 5 bases; unmatched bases: 12. CDR3 length: 16 amino acids. The CDR3 DNA is TGTGCCAGCAGTCCAGTAGCGGGAGAGGGTAGGGAGACCCAGTACTTC. Translating gives CASSPVAGEGRETQYF.

V usage is TRBV20-1 and J usage is TRBJ1-1; 7 bases agree with TRBD1. V was clipped by 3 bases and J by 1 base; unmatched bases: 5. Germline loops: CDR1 DFQATT, CDR2 SNEGSKA (reference sequence). This CDR3 has 14 residues. CDR3 region: CSARPGGPNTEAFF. CDR3 coding DNA: TGCAGTGCTAGGCCAGGGGGGCCGAACACTGAAGCTTTCTTT.

The gene calls are TRBV5-1 and TRBJ2-7, with 7 positions matching TRBD1. The CDR3 is 14 residues long. Per germline, CDR1 SGHRS and CDR2 YFSETQ. J was trimmed by 5 bases and V by 3 bases; bases with no gene match: 8. The CDR3 loop reads CASSSQGDRDEQYF. In DNA form, the CDR3 reads TGCGCCAGCAGCTCGCAGGGGGACCGGGACGAGCAGTACTTC.

This chain joins TRBV7-9 and TRBJ2-3; 7 nucleotides line up with TRBD1. The length of the CDR3 is 15 residues. CDR1 and CDR2 from the germline V gene are SEHNR and FQNEAQ (reference sequence). Losses at the gene ends were 6 bases for V and 4 bases for J; bases not matched to a gene: 10. The CDR3 DNA follows: TGTGCCAGCAGTCAACTCGACAGGGTGGCAGATACGCAGTATTTT. Protein sequence: CASSQLDRVADTQYF.

The chain joins TRBV28 to TRBJ2-7; 9 bases match TRBD1. The germline V gene has CDR1 MDHEN and CDR2 SYDVKM. The trim removed 7 bases at V and 4 bases at J, leaving 11 bases unmatched. CDR3 length equals 15 residues. CDR3 sequence (DNA): TGTGCCAGCACCTTAGCCGGGACAGGGCCGTACGAGCAGTACTTC. Protein sequence: CASTLAGTGPYEQYF.

The V and J genes are TRBV11-1 and TRBJ2-7, with D tentatively TRBD1 (5 bases). The germline CDR1 and CDR2 sequences are SGHAT and FQDESV (reference sequence). This CDR3 has 14 amino acids. Deletions cut 1 base from V and 2 bases from J, with 9 bases between. This chain's CDR3 is CASSLEVGPYEQYF. The CDR3 DNA reads as TGTGCCAGCAGCTTAGAGGTGGGGCCCTACGAGCAGTACTTC.

The chain carries TRBV14 and TRBJ2-7; a weak D match, TRBD2 (6 bases). The CDR3 contains 14 residues. CDR1 and CDR2 from the germline V gene are SGHDN and FVKESK. V dropped 8 bases and J dropped 6 bases, with 20 bases sitting between them. The CDR3 here is CASSGTFAALEQYF. CDR3 DNA sequence: TGTGCCAGCTCGGGGACTTTCGCAGCACTCGAGCAGTACTTC. The full variable domain, with the rest looked up from reference TRBV14 and TRBJ2-7, is EAGVTQFPSHSVIEKGQTVTLRCDPISGHDNLYWYRRVMGKEIKFLLHFVKESKQDESGMPNNRFLAERTGGTYSTLKVQPAELEDSGVYFCASSGTFAALEQYFGPGTRLTVT.

The V and J genes are TRBV11-2 and TRBJ2-1; the D gene is possibly TRBD2 (5 bases). CDR3 length: 15 residues. Germline CDR1 is SGHAT and CDR2 is FQNNGV. Trimming removed 5 bases from V and 5 bases from J, with 16 bases in between. CDR3 DNA sequence: TGTGCCAGCAGCCCGCGACTAAGCGCCGACAATGAGCAGTTCTTC. Translation: CASSPRLSADNEQFF.

The V and J genes are TRBV7-3 and TRBJ2-5; possible D gene TRBD2, 6 bases. Germline values: CDR1 SGHTA, CDR2 FQGTGA. The CDR3 length is 13 residues. V was cut by 5 bases and J by 7 bases, with 14 bases left in between. The CDR3 DNA follows: TGTGCCAGCAGCACGACTAGTATGGGGACCCAGTACTTC. Translating gives CASSTTSMGTQYF.

To note about this clonotype: This may stem from a read error, because a much larger clone lies one nucleotide away. The CDR3 nucleotides read TGTACCAGCAGCCATATAGCGGGGGGTTTCAATGAGCAGTTCTTC. Protein product: CTSSHIAGGFNEQFF. The chain carries TRBV7-3 and TRBJ2-1; 10 bases are shared with TRBD2. This CDR3 is built from 15 residues. CDR1 is SGHTA and CDR2 is FQGTGA in the germline V gene.

The chain couples TRBV21-1 to TRBJ2-3. TRBV21-1 is a documented pseudogene. The CDR3 is made up of 14 amino acids. CDR3 DNA: TGTGCCAGCAGCAAACCCCAGGACACAGATACGCAGTATTTT. This gives the protein CASSKPQDTDTQYF.

This clonotype has just a few counts. The chain couples TRBV5-1 to TRBJ2-3; 16 bases map to TRBD2. The CDR3 runs to 18 residues. V lost 2 bases, J lost 3 bases, and 6 bases stayed unmatched. CDR1 SGHRS and CDR2 YFSETQ come from the germline V gene. CDR3 nucleotides: TGCGCCAGCAGCTTACAGGGACTAGCGGGGGGGCAGACAGATACGCAGTATTTT. It specifies CASSLQGLAGGQTDTQYF.